This TCR beta chain emerged from a study of early T cells in non-severe SARS-CoV-2 infection. Study background: Investigators sequenced bulk RNA drawn from unsorted whole blood, and chains remained unpaired.

Unique molecular identifier tags were affixed to discrete cDNA molecules. TCRdb passed the 5' RACE reads through MiXCR, listing each CDR3 protein once. The sample has about 68,000 distinct CDR3 sequences; 10% to 15% are singletons. V lost 0 bases to trimming and J lost 5 bases, with 8 bases between them. CDR1 SGDLS and CDR2 YYNGEE come from the germline V gene. This CDR3 has 13 residues. Overall study findings and caveats: VDJdb-based annotation leaned toward anti-spike CD8 responses and missed private and CD4 specificities.

Of note for this clonotype: Its antigen is not known.

Sequenced sample: whole blood. This sequence joins TRBV9 and TRBJ1-1; D gene uncertain. This TCR derives from an adult who was a healthcare worker with PCR-confirmed SARS-CoV-2 infection or an uninfected control (not recorded which). CDR3: CASSVGTATEAFF. The DNA for the CDR3 is TGTGCCAGCAGCGTAGGTACAGCGACTGAAGCTTTCTTT.